The 9 T cell receptor beta chains below were found in one sample sequenced in a study of memory CD4+ T cells and cytomegalovirus serostatus. The sort gate was single viable CD3+CD4+CD8-CD45RO+ cells for memory CD4+ T cells. TCRdb's table, derived via immunoSEQ multiplex PCR, lists solely in-frame clones and lacks some. The sample shows 45,000 to 70,000 clones, around 82% of them seen only once. Sequenced sample: memory CD4+ T cells from blood. These receptors came from an adult in good health and CMV-seronegative. Some clones in this sample may be carry-over from other donors' samples.

V is TRBV7-2 and J is TRBJ2-7, with D possibly matching TRBD2 (6 bases). Trimming shortened V by 5 bases and J by 3 bases, and 14 bases separated the two germline ends. CDR1 and CDR2 (germline): SGHTA, FQGNSA. This CDR3 has 14 amino acids. CDR3 nucleotides: TGTGCCAGCAGCCCGACTAGTAAAGTCTACGAGCAGTACTTC. Its translation is CASSPTSKVYEQYF.

The table lists this clone with a count of one. This chain links TRBV28 with TRBJ1-2; unclear D gene. The CDR3 extends over 12 amino acids. V lost 5 bases to trimming and J lost 8 bases, with 12 bases between them. Germline V gene sequence: CDR1 MDHEN, CDR2 SYDVKM. The CDR3 is CASSLIAGGYTF. As DNA, the CDR3 is TGTGCCAGCAGTCTGATAGCCGGGGGCTACACCTTC.

This chain uses TRBV25-1 with TRBJ2-4, with TRBD1 identical over 8 bases. CDR1 and CDR2 (germline): MGHDK, SYGVNS. V lost 2 bases and J lost 8; bases outside the gene matches: 14. The CDR3 runs 17 residues. In DNA form, the CDR3 reads TGTGCCAGCAGTGAACGGCGGGGCAGGGGGCAATCGGACATTCAGTACTTC. This codes for CASSERRGRGQSDIQYF.

The CDR3 here is CAIKGPLDTEAFF. CDR3 sequence (DNA): TGTGCCATCAAGGGACCGTTAGACACTGAAGCTTTCTTT. The chain couples TRBV10-3 to TRBJ1-1; D is possibly TRBD1 (5 bases). Germline lookup yields CDR1 ENHRY and CDR2 SYGVKD. CDR3 length: 13 residues. V gave up 7 bases and J gave up 3 bases, with 12 bases separating them.

The V and J genes are TRBV5-1 and TRBJ2-3; D not resolved. Trimming removed 6 bases at V and 0 bases at J, with 11 bases between. Germline V gene data show CDR1 as SGHRS and CDR2 as YFSETQ. The CDR3 totals 14 residues. The CDR3 here is CASNSASSTDTQYF. CDR3 nucleotides: TGCGCCAGCAACTCGGCGTCCAGCACAGATACGCAGTATTTT.

The J gene is TRBJ1-6, the V gene TRBV7-8; 7 bases map to TRBD1. V dropped 5 bases and J dropped 7; count of bases not matched to a gene: 11. Germline V gene lookup returns CDR1 SGHVS and CDR2 FQNEAQ. The CDR3 sequence is 16 residues long. This CDR3 reads CASSPWTGSNNSPLHF. The DNA of the CDR3 is TGTGCCAGCAGCCCGTGGACAGGCAGTAACAATTCACCCCTCCACTTT.

The chain carries TRBV4-3 and TRBJ2-7, with D perhaps matching TRBD1 or TRBD2 (6 bases each). The V gene lost 0 bases and the J gene lost 7 bases, with 16 bases spanning the gap. The CDR3 totals 15 residues. CDR1 is LGHNA, CDR2 YSLEER, per germline. CDR3 amino acids: CASSQEGGPTREQYF. As DNA, the CDR3 is TGCGCCAGCAGCCAAGAAGGGGGGCCTACTCGAGAGCAGTACTTC.

The J gene is TRBJ2-7, the V gene TRBV28, with TRBD2 identical over 8 bases. V was clipped by 6 bases and J by 4 bases; unmatched bases: 11. The CDR3 contains 15 residues. The germline V gene has CDR1 MDHEN and CDR2 SYDVKM. The CDR3 sequence: CASRPQGLGFYEQYF. CDR3 bases: TGTGCCAGCAGGCCCCAGGGACTAGGGTTTTACGAGCAGTACTTC.

The chain combines TRBV5-1 with TRBJ2-3; D is perhaps TRBD1 (5 bases). Trimming stripped 1 base from V and 5 bases from J, with 8 bases between. Per the germline V gene, CDR1 is SGHRS and CDR2 is YFSETQ. CDR3 length: 13 residues. The CDR3 bases are TGCGCCAGCAGCTTGAGGGGCCTAGATACGCAGTATTTT. As protein: CASSLRGLDTQYF.